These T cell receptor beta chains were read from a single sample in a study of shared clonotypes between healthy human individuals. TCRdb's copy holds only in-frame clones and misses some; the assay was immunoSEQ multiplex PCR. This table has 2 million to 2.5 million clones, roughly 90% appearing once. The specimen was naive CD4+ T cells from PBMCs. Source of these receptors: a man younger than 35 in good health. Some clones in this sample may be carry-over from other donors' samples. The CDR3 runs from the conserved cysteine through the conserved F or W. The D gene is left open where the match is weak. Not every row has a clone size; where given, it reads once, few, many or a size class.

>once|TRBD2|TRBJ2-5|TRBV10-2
TGCGCCACCTCATCCCCGGGACTAGCGGGAGAGACCCAGTACTTC
CATSSPGLAGETQYF
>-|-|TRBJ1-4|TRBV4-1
TGCGCCAGCAGCCAAGTATCAGGGAGTGTTAATGAAAAACTGTTTTTT
CASSQVSGSVNEKLFF
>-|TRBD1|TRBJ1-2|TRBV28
TGTGCCAGCAGTTTAAGCCCTCGGCAGGGGGAAGGATATGGCTACACCTTC
CASSLSPRQGEGYGYTF
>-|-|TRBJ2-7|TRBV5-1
TGCGCCAGCAGCTTGGACAGGATTTACGAGCAGTACTTC
CASSLDRIYEQYF
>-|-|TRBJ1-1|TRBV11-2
TGTGCCAGCAGCTTAGCAGGTGGCTTCACTGAAGCTTTCTTT
CASSLAGGFTEAFF
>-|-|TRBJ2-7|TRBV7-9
TGTGCCACCGGTGAGGTCCCGGAATCTTCCTACGAGCAGTACTTC
CATGEVPESSYEQYF
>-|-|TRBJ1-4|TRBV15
TGTGCCACCAGCAGAGATTATTCGACTGTAACTGAGGAAAAACTGTTTTTT
CATSRDYSTVTEEKLFF
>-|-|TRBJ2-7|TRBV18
TGTGCCAGCTCACCACCGGGCAGAAACGAGCAGTACTTC
CASSPPGRNEQYF
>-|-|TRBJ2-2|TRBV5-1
TGCGCCAGCAGCTTGGTCGTAGGGCCAACCACCGGGGAGCTGTTTTTT
CASSLVVGPTTGELFF
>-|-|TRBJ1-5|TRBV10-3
TGTGCCATCAGTGAGTCCGGCCTGAACAATCAGCCCCAGCATTTT
CAISESGLNNQPQHF
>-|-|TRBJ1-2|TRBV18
TGTGCCAGCTCACCAGGAGGGTCGCGGCGGGGCTACACCTTC
CASSPGGSRRGYTF
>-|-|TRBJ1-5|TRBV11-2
TGTGCCAGCAGCTTAGGGGGGAGCAATCAGCCCCAGCATTTT
CASSLGGSNQPQHF
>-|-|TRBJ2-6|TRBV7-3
TGTGCCAGCAGCCCAGATTACTCTGGGGCCAACGTCCTGACTTTC
CASSPDYSGANVLTF
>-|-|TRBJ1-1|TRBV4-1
TGCGCCAGCAGCCAAGGAGAGCAGAACACTGAAGCTTTCTTT
CASSQGEQNTEAFF
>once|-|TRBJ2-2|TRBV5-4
TGTGCCAGCAGCCCCATTGGGGGATCGAACACCGGGGAGCTGTTTTTT
CASSPIGGSNTGELFF
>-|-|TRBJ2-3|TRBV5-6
TGTGCCAGCAGCCCCCCCCCGGGGTCCACAGATACGCAGTATTTT
CASSPPPGSTDTQYF
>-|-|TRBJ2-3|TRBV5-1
TGCGCCAGCAGCTTGGGTGGTGACGATACGCAGTATTTT
CASSLGGDDTQYF
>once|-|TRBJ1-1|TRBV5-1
TGCGCCAGCAGCTCCGACATCCAGTACTCCGAAGCTTTCTTT
CASSSDIQYSEAFF
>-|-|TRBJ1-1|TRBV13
TGTGCCAGCAGCTCCTGGGAAGTAATGAACACTGAAGCTTTCTTT
CASSSWEVMNTEAFF
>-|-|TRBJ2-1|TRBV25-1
TGTGCCAGCAGTTCAGGGTACGGTGAGCAGTTCTTC
CASSSGYGEQFF
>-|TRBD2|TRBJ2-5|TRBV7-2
TGTGCCAGCAGCTTAACTAGCGGGTTACAAGAGACCCAGTACTTC
CASSLTSGLQETQYF
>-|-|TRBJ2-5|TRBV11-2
TGTGCCAGCAGCTTAGATCCAACAGATCAAGAGACCCAGTACTTC
CASSLDPTDQETQYF